Following are 5 T cell receptor beta chains from one sample sequenced in a study of T cell responses to AZD1222 COVID-19 vaccine. TCRdb keeps only in-frame clones here, not all; method: immunoSEQ multiplex PCR. The sample lists about 160,000 clones; 91% were seen once. Source: peripheral blood, taken on day 0 of AZD1222 vaccination. These receptors originate from an adult in good health.

This chain joins TRBV19 and TRBJ1-6, with a weak D call TRBD1 (5 bases). From germline, CDR1 is LNHDA and CDR2 SQIVND (reference sequence). The CDR3 loop spans 15 amino acids. V gave up 1 base and J gave up 9 bases, with 13 bases separating them. CDR3 protein: CASSIGSGTGSPLHF. CDR3 nucleotide sequence: TGTGCCAGTAGTATAGGATCCGGGACGGGTTCACCCCTCCACTTT. The whole variable domain, filled in from reference TRBV19 and TRBJ1-6, reads DGGITQSPKYLFRKEGQNVTLSCEQNLNHDAMYWYRQDPGQGLRLIYYSQIVNDFQKGDIAEGYSVSREKKESFPLTVTSAQKNPTAFYLCASSIGSGTGSPLHFGNGTRLTVT.

The chain is built from TRBV5-5 and TRBJ2-7; TRBD1 is a possible D gene (5 bases). This CDR3 comprises 14 residues. Germline CDR1 reads SGHKS; CDR2 reads YYEKEE (reference sequence). The germline V and J ends were trimmed by 6 bases and 0 bases, with 13 bases remaining between them. The CDR3 loop is CASTLTVYSYEQYF. The CDR3 nucleotides read TGTGCCAGCACCCTGACAGTTTACTCCTACGAGCAGTACTTC.

The genes are TRBV25-1 and TRBJ2-1; D might be TRBD2 (6 bases). Trimming cost V 8 bases and J 4 bases, with 18 bases left between them. CDR1 is MGHDK, CDR2 SYGVNS, per germline. The CDR3 has 15 amino acids. The CDR3, as DNA: TGTGCCAGCGGGGACGGGGGAGCTTGGTACAATGAGCAGTTCTTC. Amino acid sequence: CASGDGGAWYNEQFF.

This chain links TRBV28 with TRBJ1-1, with 7 bases that match TRBD1. With V trimmed by 2 bases and J by 5 bases, 5 bases remained unmatched. Germline assignment: CDR1 MDHEN and CDR2 SYDVKM. This CDR3 is built from 14 residues. CDR3 amino acids: CASSLRGLGTEAFF. Here the CDR3 DNA reads TGTGCCAGCAGTTTAAGGGGGCTTGGGACTGAAGCTTTCTTT.

The chain joins TRBV11-2 to TRBJ1-1, with D possibly being TRBD1 (6 bases). The CDR3 contains 11 residues. CDR1 SGHAT and CDR2 FQNNGV come from the germline V gene. The ends were cut back, 5 bases at V and 8 bases at J, with 9 bases in the middle. This chain's CDR3 is CASSKGTEAFF. In DNA, the CDR3 is TGTGCCAGCAGCAAAGGGACAGAAGCTTTCTTT.